This TCR beta chain came from a study of beta chain features in type 1 diabetes (dated by TCRdb to 2017 to 2018). General notes on the study: Mean age, gender distribution, total cell number and subset yield did not differ between patients and healthy donors. A total of roughly 100 million sorted cells were examined across all samples, and the number of cells per subset was strongly correlated with RNA yield. In the study, TCRB repertoires of sorted circulating CD4+ T cell subsets from recently diagnosed type 1 diabetes patients were compared with those of matched healthy donors. Regulatory and stem cell-like memory subsets were obtained from only 8 patients and about eight healthy donors, while naive and central memory subsets were obtained from all 28 donors.

The entire isolated RNA was reverse transcribed using the High Capacity cDNA Reverse Transcription Kit, and thus expressed TCRB transcripts were sequenced. Naive, central memory and regulatory T cell samples underwent deep immunoSEQ sequencing, averaging about 3.57 million total reads per sample. After sorted cells were lysed in RLT buffer, RNA was extracted with DNase-treated RNeasy Micro or Mini kits, with the choice depending on cell number. To prevent cross-contamination, each cell subset was processed individually, whereas patient and healthy donor samples were processed jointly. Using the immunoSEQ multiplex PCR, TCRB sequences were amplified from cDNA into 87-bp fragments spanning the CDR3 region. Sequencing of the amplicons was performed on the Illumina HiSeq platform. The study's own analysis went as follows. Synthetic template baselines were used to correct PCR bias computationally, reads within Hamming distance 2 were collapsed, and singletons that could not be merged were discarded. Reads were aligned to IMGT to assign V, D and J genes, CDR3 length, and insertions or deletions at six rearrangement sites. Clonotype counts were normalized to sorted cell number within each subset before computing true diversity and Gini coefficients with the tcR R package. Repertoire sharing was quantified using the overlap coefficient calculated on TCRB nucleotide sequences. Entries here come from immuneACCESS through TCRdb and include only in-frame sequences with V and J called. Some clones fail to appear in such tables; in the studies checked, an unresolved V gene covers under half of the shortfall, and the cause of the remainder is unknown. For V, J and clone size, that table is used; D and trimming come from the DNA. The sample has 150,000 to 200,000 clones on record, around 8.6% of them singletons. The ten largest account for over 0.5% of the sample.

Broad study findings and their caveats: At VDJ recombination sites, patients with type 1 diabetes made fewer insertions and deleted more nucleotides, a pattern implying thymic rearrangement abnormalities. Because the HLA sub-analyses included only small numbers of individuals, any influence of HLA type on TCRB rearrangement was left unresolved. Naive, central memory and regulatory TCRB repertoires appeared to be more similar among patients than among healthy donors. Type 1 diabetes patients showed a moderate but significant shortening of TCRB CDR3 length in all four CD4+ subsets. Shorter templates might have been favored by PCR, but patient and control samples were amplified and corrected together, so both groups would have been affected equally by any skew. Because cDNA rather than genomic DNA was sequenced, highly expressing activated cells could have been over-represented, although no difference in activation and CD3 levels was found between groups.

From each donor, a single peripheral blood sample of approximately 0.11 L on average was drawn into heparinised tubes. A BD FACSAria II and a panel including CD45RO, CCR7, CD25, CD127, CD95 and CD27 were used to sort naive, central memory, regulatory and stem cell-like memory CD4+ T cells. Purity was above 95% for every sorted population. PBMCs were isolated immediately by Lymphoprep density gradient centrifugation and stained directly without culture. So that batch effects would be minimized, each experiment stained and sorted samples in pairs, pairing one healthy donor with one patient. V and J lose 1 base and 0 bases, and a span of 7 bases separates them. The CDR3, from cysteine to phenylalanine, totals 16 residues. The only DNA kept is the CDR3, 48 bases in frame from the first base. In the germline V gene, CDR1 corresponds to LGHNA and CDR2 to YSLEER. A word on this clone: Its antigen is currently not known. No base quality information exists; no much larger clone differs at one position.

The chain joins TRBV4-3 to TRBJ1-6; no D gene is confidently identified. Sequenced input: central memory CD4+ T cells from blood. The source is a woman aged 18-29 years with type 1 diabetes. The CDR3 region: CASSQAPGSYNSPLHF. The DNA sequence is as follows: TGCGCCAGCAGCCAAGCACCGGGCTCCTATAATTCACCCCTCCACTTT.